The clone carrying this TCR beta chain was counted at least ten times. TCRdb recomputed calls from the 5' RACE reads with MiXCR, one row per CDR3 protein. This sample has about 400,000 distinct CDR3 sequences, with 16% found just once. The data are from a study of T-cell memory formation after mild COVID-19. V was cut by 11 bases and J by 2 bases, with 10 bases left in between. In germline, CDR1 is MDHEN, CDR2 SYDVKM. The CDR3 totals 12 residues. The gene calls are TRBV28 and TRBJ1-5; D unresolved. Sample: PBMCs or a T cell subset sorted from them (not recorded which). This receptor was identified in a man between 18 and 29 years old who had mild COVID-19 (a few samples of this study predate the infection). Cell type and time point are not known. CDR3 DNA sequence: TGTGCCCCCACCGGCCGCAATCAGCCCCAGCATTTT. Its protein is CAPTGRNQPQHF. Using reference TRBV28 and TRBJ1-5 for the parts outside the CDR3, the full variable domain is DVKVTQSSRYLVKRTGEKVFLECVQDMDHENMFWYRQDPGLGLRLIYFSYDVKMKEKGDIPEGYSVSREKKERFSLILESASTNQTSMYLCAPTGRNQPQHFGDGTRLSIL.